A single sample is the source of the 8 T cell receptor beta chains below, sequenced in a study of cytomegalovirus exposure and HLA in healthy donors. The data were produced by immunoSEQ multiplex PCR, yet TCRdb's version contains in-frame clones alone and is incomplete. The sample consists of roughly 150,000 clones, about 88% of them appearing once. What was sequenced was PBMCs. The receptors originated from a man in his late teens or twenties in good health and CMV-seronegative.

CDR3 residues: CASSLAPGGEKLFF. The CDR3, as DNA: TGCGCCAGCAGCTTGGCCCCTGGGGGGGAAAAACTGTTTTTT. The V gene is TRBV5-1, the J gene TRBJ1-4, with a possible D match to TRBD1 (5 bases). V lost 0 bases, J lost 8 bases, and 11 bases lay in between. The germline gives CDR1 SGHRS, CDR2 YFSETQ. CDR3 length: 14 amino acids.

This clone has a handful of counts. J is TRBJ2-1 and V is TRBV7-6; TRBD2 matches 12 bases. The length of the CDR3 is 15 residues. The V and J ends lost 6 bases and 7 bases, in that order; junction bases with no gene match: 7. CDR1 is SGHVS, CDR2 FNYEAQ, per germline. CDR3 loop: CASSPRTSGVNEQFF. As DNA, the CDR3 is TGTGCCAGCAGTCCTAGGACTAGCGGGGTGAATGAGCAGTTCTTC.

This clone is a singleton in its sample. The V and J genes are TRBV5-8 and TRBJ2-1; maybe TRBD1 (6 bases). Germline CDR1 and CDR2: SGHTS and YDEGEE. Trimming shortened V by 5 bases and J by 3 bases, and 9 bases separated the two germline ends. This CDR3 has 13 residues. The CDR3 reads CASRRDIYNEQFF. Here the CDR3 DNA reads TGTGCCAGCAGACGGGACATCTACAATGAGCAGTTCTTC.

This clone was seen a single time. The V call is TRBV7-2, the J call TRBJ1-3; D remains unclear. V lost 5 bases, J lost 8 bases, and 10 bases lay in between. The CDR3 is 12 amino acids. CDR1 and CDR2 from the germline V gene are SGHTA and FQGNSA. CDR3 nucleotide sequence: TGTGCCAGCAGCGTAACGGGAGACACCATATATTTT. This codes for CASSVTGDTIYF.

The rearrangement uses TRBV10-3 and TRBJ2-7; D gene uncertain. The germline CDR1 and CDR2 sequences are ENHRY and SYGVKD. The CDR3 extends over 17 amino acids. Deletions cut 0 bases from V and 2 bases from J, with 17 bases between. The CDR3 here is CAISESILSPGAYEQYF. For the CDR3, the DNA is TGTGCCATCAGTGAGTCGATTCTCTCTCCGGGTGCCTACGAGCAGTACTTC.

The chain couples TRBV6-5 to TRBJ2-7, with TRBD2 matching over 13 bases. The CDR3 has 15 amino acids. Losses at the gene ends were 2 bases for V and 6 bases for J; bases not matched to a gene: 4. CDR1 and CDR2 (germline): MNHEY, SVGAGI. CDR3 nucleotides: TGTGCCAGCAGTTACAGGGGACTAGCGGGGCCCGAGCAGTACTTC. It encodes CASSYRGLAGPEQYF.

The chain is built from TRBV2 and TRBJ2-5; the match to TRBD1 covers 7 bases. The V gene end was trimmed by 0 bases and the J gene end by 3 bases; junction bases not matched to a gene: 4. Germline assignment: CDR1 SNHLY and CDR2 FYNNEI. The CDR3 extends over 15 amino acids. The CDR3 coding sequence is TGTGCCAGCAGTGAAGCTTGGACAGGCGAAGAGACCCAGTACTTC. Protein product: CASSEAWTGEETQYF. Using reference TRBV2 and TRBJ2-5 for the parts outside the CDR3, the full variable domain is EPEVTQTPSHQVTQMGQEVILRCVPISNHLYFYWYRQILGQKVEFLVSFYNNEISEKSEIFDDQFSVERPDGSNFTLKIRSTKLEDSAMYFCASSEAWTGEETQYFGPGTRLLVL.

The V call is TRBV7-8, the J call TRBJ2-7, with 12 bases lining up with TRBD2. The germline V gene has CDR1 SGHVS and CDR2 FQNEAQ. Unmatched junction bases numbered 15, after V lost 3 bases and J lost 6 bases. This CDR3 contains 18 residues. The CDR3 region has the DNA TGTGCCAGCAGCTTCGGGACTAGCGGGTTTTCTGGTTCGGGCGAGCAGTACTTC. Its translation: CASSFGTSGFSGSGEQYF.